These T cell receptor beta chains were read from a single sample in a study of blood T cells in healthy people across ages. Each CDR3 protein is one row after TCRdb ran MiXCR on the 5' RACE reads. Of roughly 680,000 distinct CDR3 sequences in the sample, approximately 50% were seen once. The sequencing sample was made of blood. These receptors originate from a woman aged 60 to 75 in good health. The CDR3 runs from the conserved cysteine through the conserved F or W. Each record gives: D gene, clone size, V gene, J gene, CDR3 protein, CDR3 DNA. A D gene is named only where the DNA matches it firmly. Clone size appears in some rows only: once, few, many, or a class for an expanded clone.

D: TRBD2
size: .
V: TRBV4-3
J: TRBJ2-7
CDR3: CASSQDRDSGRVYEQYF
DNA: TGCGCCAGCAGCCAAGATCGGGATAGCGGGAGGGTCTACGAGCAGTACTTC

D: TRBD2
size: .
V: TRBV11-1
J: TRBJ2-7
CDR3: CATGLLAGSSYEQYF
DNA: TGTGCCACCGGTCTGCTAGCGGGCAGCTCCTACGAGCAGTACTTC

D: TRBD1
size: .
V: TRBV20-1
J: TRBJ1-1
CDR3: CSAVDRGEAFF
DNA: TGCAGTGCCGTTGACAGGGGTGAAGCTTTCTTT

D: TRBD1
size: few
V: TRBV7-9
J: TRBJ2-6
CDR3: CASPGTANSGANVLTF
DNA: TGTGCCAGTCCCGGGACAGCAAACTCTGGGGCCAACGTCCTGACTTTC

D: TRBD1
size: .
V: TRBV10-3
J: TRBJ1-2
CDR3: CAISDGGQGSYYGYTF
DNA: TGTGCCATCAGTGACGGGGGACAGGGGTCCTACTATGGCTACACCTTC

D: TRBD2
size: .
V: TRBV27
J: TRBJ2-5
CDR3: CASSLSGGGSKTQYF
DNA: TGTGCCAGCAGCCTTAGCGGGGGGGGTTCCAAGACCCAGTACTTC

D: .
size: .
V: TRBV6-5
J: TRBJ2-3
CDR3: CASRPGAYTDTQYF
DNA: TGTGCCAGCAGGCCGGGGGCTTACACAGATACGCAGTATTTT

D: .
size: .
V: TRBV12-3/TRBV12-4
J: TRBJ2-4
CDR3: CASSLFPGIAKNIQYF
DNA: TGTGCCAGCAGTTTATTCCCAGGGATCGCCAAAAACATTCAGTACTTC

D: .
size: .
V: TRBV20-1
J: TRBJ2-7
CDR3: CSARQDYPHFEQYF
DNA: TGCAGTGCTAGGCAAGACTACCCCCATTTCGAGCAGTACTTC

D: .
size: .
V: TRBV19
J: TRBJ2-7
CDR3: CASRRGDYEQYF
DNA: TGTGCCAGTAGGCGAGGGGACTACGAGCAGTACTTC

D: .
size: .
V: TRBV12-3/TRBV12-4
J: TRBJ1-6
CDR3: CASTSYSGYNSPLHF
DNA: TGTGCCAGCACCTCCTACTCGGGGTATAATTCACCCCTCCACTTT

D: .
size: few
V: TRBV2
J: TRBJ2-5
CDR3: CASKTAQETQYF
DNA: TGTGCCAGCAAAACAGCACAAGAGACCCAGTACTTC

D: .
size: .
V: TRBV20-1
J: TRBJ2-7
CDR3: CSASPVSGFESYEQYF
DNA: TGCAGTGCTAGCCCCGTAAGCGGGTTTGAATCCTACGAGCAGTACTTC

D: .
size: few
V: TRBV20-1
J: TRBJ1-5
CDR3: CSARNSNQPQHF
DNA: TGCAGTGCTAGAAATAGCAATCAGCCCCAGCATTTT

D: TRBD1
size: few
V: TRBV4-1
J: TRBJ2-5
CDR3: CASRFLGTDQETQYF
DNA: TGCGCCAGCAGGTTCTTGGGGACAGACCAAGAGACCCAGTACTTC

D: .
size: .
V: TRBV27
J: TRBJ2-3
CDR3: CASSSGGRNTDTQYF
DNA: TGTGCCAGCAGCTCCGGGGGGCGGAACACAGATACGCAGTATTTT

D: .
size: .
V: TRBV5-8
J: TRBJ1-2
CDR3: CASSLDRGSYGYTF
DNA: TGTGCCAGCAGCTTGGATCGGGGGTCCTATGGCTACACCTTC

D: .
size: .
V: TRBV19
J: TRBJ2-7
CDR3: CASSSSFLNEQYF
DNA: TGTGCCAGTAGTAGCAGTTTCCTCAATGAGCAGTACTTC

D: TRBD1
size: .
V: TRBV12-3/TRBV12-4
J: TRBJ2-1
CDR3: CASRAGTGGSYEQFF
DNA: TGTGCCAGCAGGGCCGGGACAGGGGGCTCTTATGAGCAGTTCTTC

D: .
size: .
V: TRBV3-1
J: TRBJ2-1
CDR3: CASSSSGPRGEQFF
DNA: TGTGCCAGCAGCAGCAGCGGTCCCCGGGGTGAGCAGTTCTTC

D: TRBD2
size: .
V: TRBV11-2
J: TRBJ2-5
CDR3: CASSLASGTQETQYF
DNA: TGTGCCAGCAGCTTAGCTAGCGGGACACAAGAGACCCAGTACTTC